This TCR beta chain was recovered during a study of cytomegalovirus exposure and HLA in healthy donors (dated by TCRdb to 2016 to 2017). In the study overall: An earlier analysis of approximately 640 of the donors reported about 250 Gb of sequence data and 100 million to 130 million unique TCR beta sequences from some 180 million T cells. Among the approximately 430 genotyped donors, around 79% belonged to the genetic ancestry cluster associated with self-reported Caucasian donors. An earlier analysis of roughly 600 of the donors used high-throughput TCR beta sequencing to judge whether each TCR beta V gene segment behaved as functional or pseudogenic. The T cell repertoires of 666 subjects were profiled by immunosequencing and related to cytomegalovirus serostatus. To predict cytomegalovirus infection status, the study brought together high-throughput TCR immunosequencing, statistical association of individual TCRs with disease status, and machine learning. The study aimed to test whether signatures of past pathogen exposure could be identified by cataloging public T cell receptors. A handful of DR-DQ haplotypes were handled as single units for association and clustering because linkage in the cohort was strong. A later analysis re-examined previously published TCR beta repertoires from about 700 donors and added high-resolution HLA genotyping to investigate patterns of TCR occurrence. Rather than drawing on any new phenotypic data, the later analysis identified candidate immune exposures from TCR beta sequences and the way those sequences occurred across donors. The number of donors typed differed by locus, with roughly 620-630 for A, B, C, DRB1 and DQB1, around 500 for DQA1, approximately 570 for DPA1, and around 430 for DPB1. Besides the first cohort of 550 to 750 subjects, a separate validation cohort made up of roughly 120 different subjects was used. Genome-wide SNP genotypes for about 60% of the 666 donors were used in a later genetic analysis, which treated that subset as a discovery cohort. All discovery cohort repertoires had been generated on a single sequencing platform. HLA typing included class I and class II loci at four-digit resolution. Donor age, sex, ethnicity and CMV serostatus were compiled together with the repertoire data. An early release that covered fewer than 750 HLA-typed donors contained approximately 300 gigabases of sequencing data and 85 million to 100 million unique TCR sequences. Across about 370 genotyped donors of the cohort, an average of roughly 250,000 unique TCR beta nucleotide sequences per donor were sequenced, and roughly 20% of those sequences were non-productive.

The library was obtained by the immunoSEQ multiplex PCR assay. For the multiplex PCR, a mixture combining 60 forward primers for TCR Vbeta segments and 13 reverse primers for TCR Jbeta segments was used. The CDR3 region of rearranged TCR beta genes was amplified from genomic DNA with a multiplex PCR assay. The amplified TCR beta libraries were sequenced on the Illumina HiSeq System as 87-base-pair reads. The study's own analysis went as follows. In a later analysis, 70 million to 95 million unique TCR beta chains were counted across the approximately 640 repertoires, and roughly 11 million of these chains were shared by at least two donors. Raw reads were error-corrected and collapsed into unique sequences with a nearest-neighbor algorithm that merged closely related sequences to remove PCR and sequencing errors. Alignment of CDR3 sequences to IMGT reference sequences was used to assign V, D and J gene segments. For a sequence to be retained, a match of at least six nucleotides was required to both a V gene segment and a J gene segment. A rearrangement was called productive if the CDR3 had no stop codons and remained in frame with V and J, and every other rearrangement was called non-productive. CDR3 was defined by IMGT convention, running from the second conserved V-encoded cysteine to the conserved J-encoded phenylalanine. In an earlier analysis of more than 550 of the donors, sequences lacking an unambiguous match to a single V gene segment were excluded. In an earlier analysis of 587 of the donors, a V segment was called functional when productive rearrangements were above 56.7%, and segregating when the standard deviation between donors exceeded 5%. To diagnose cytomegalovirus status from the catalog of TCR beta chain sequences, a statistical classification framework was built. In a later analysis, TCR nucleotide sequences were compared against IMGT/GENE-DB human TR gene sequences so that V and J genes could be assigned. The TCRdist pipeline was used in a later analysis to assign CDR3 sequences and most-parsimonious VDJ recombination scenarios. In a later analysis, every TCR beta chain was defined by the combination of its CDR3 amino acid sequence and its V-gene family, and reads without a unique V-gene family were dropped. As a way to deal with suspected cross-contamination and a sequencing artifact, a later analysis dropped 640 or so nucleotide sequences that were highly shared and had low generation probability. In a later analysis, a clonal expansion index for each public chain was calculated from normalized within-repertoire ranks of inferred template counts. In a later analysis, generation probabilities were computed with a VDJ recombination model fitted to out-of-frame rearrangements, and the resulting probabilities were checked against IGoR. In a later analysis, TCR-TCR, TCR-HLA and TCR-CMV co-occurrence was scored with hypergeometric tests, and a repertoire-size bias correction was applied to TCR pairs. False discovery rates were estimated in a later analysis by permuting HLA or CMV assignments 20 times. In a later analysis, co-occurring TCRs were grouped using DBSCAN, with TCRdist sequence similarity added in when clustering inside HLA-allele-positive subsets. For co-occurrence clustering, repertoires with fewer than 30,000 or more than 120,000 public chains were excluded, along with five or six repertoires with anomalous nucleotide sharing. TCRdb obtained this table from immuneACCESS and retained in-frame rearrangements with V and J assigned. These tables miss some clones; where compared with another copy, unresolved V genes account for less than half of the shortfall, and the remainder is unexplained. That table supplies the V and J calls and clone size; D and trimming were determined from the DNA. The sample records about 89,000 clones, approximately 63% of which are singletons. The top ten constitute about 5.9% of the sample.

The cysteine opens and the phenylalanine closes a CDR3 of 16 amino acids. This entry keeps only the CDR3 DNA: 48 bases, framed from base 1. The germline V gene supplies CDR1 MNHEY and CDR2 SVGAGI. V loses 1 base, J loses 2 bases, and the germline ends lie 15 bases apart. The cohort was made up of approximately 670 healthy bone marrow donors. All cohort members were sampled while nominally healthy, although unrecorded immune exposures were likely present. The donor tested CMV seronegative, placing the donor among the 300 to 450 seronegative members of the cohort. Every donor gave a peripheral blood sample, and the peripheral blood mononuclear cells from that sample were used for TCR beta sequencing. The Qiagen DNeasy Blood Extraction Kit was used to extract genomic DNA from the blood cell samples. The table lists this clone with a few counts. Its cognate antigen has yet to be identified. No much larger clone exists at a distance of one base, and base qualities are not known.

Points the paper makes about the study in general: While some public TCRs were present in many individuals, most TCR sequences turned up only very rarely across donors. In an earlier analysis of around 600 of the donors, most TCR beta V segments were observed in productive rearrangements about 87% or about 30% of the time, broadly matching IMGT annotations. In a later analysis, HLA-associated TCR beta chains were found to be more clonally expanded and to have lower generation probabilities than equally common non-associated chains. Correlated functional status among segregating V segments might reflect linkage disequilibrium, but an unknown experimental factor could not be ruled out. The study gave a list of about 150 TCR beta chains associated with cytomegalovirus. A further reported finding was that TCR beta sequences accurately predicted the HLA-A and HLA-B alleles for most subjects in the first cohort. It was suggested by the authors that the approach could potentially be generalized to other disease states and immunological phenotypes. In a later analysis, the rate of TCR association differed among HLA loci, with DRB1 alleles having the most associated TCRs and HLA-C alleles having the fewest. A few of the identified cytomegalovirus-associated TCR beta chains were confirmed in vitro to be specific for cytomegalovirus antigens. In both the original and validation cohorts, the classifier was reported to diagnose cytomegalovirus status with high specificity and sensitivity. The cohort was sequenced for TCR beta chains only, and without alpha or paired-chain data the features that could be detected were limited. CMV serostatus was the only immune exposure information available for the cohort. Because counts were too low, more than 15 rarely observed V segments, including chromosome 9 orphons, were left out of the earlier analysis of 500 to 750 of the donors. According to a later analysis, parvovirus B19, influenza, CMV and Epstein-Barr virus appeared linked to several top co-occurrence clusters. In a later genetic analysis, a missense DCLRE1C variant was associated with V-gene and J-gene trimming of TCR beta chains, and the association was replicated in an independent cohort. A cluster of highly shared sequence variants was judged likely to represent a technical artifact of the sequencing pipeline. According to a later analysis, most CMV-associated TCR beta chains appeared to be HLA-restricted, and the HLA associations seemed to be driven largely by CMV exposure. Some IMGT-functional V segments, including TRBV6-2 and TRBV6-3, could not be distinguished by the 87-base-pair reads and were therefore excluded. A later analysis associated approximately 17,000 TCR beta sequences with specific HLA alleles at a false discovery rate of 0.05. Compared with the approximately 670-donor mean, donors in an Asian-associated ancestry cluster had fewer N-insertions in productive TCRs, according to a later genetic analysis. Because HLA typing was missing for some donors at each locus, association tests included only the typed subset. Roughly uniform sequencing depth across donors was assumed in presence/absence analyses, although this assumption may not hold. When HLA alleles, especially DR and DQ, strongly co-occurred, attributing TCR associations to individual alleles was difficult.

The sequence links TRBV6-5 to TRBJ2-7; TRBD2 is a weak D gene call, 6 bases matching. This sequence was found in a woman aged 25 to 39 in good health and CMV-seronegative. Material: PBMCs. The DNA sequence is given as TGTGCCAGCAGTTACTTGACTCGGGAGAGCCCCTACGAGCAGTACTTC. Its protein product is CASSYLTRESPYEQYF.